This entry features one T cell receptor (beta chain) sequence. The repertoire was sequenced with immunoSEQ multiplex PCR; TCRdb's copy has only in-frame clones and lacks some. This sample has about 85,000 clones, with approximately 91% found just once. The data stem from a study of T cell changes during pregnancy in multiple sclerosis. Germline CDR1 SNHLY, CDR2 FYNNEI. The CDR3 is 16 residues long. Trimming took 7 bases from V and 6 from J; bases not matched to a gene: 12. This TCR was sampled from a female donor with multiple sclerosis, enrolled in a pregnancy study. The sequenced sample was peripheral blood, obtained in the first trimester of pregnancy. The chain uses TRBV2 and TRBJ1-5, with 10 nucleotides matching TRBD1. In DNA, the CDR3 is TGTGCCAGCACTTCGGACAGGGGGATAGGGGCTCAGCCCCAGCATTTT. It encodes CASTSDRGIGAQPQHF.